This T cell receptor (beta chain) was observed in a study of sequential checkpoint blockade in melanoma. The wider study: Randomization was 1:1 between first-line nivolumab→ipilimumab and ipilimumab→nivolumab. Both treatment sequences were followed by maintenance nivolumab.

The table came from immunoSEQ multiplex PCR; TCRdb's copy has only in-frame clones and leaves some out. The profile shows 25,000 to 35,000 clones, about 89% of them singletons. CDR1 and CDR2 (germline): GTSNPN, SVGIG (reference sequence). The V and J ends lost 3 bases and 3 bases, in that order; junction bases with no gene match: 5. CDR3 length: 14 residues. Regarding treatment: randomized to nivolumab then ipilimumab (arm A) or the reverse (arm B). Patients had received no earlier DNA-damaging chemotherapy. PBMC sorting kept live CD3+CD8+ cells without CD19 or CD56. Source: CD8+ T cells sorted from blood (inferred from file names), taken from a patient given nivolumab and ipilimumab in sequence. The V and J genes are TRBV30 and TRBJ2-3, with TRBD2 matching over 8 bases. This clonotype originated in a human donor with melanoma. CDR3 sequence (DNA): TGTGCCTGGAGCGCCGGGACTAGTACAGATACGCAGTATTTT. Protein product: CAWSAGTSTDTQYF.